This entry is about one T cell receptor (beta chain). CDR3 length: 15 amino acids. Looked up from germline, CDR1 is SGHNT and CDR2 is YYREEE (reference sequence). The V end was cut by 0 bases, the J end by 3 bases, with 11 bases between. The sample belongs to a study of control samples from healthy donors and cancer patients. Libraries were prepared by immunoSEQ multiplex PCR; TCRdb keeps only in-frame clonotypes and omits some of them. The sample shows fewer than 120,000 clones, over 75% of them seen only once. Sample: PBMCs. This chain connects TRBV5-4 to TRBJ2-3, with D perhaps TRBD2 (6 bases). The receptor was derived from a woman aged 55-69 years with lung cancer. For the CDR3, the DNA is TGTGCCAGCAGCTTGGCGGCAGGAGGGACAGATACGCAGTATTTT. It translates to CASSLAAGGTDTQYF.